Here is one TCR beta chain with its context. The antigen is unknown. Each CDR3 protein gets one entry in TCRdb, which reprocessed the 5' RACE reads and gives no DNA. This sample's table has hundreds of thousands of distinct CDR3 sequences. These data originate in a study of monozygotic twins with inflammatory bowel disease. Study results and limitations: Whereas healthy co-twins had higher TCRbeta diversity (inverse Simpson), IBD patients had lower diversity.

In germline, CDR1 is ENHRY, CDR2 SYGVKD. There are 17 residues in the CDR3. This TCR came from a human donor with ulcerative colitis or Crohn's disease, or a healthy co-twin of an affected twin (not recorded which). The source material was blood. The chain is built from TRBV10-3 and TRBJ2-6; TCRdb calls TRBD2, which cannot be checked without DNA. Here the CDR3 reads CAISGRFIEAGANVLTF.